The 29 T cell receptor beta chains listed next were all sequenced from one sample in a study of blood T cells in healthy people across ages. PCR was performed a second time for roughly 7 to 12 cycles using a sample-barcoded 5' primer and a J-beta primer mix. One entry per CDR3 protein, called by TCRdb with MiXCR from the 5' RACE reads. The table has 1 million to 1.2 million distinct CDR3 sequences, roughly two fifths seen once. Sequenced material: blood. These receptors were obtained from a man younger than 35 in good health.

The CDR3, as DNA: TGTGCCAGCAGCCCAGCAGGGCCAGCCTATGGCTACACCTTC. Its protein is CASSPAGPAYGYTF. The chain employs TRBV12-3 or TRBV12-4 and TRBJ1-2; D may be TRBD1 (5 bases). Trimming left V 6 bases short and J 4 bases short, with 15 bases between. The CDR3 has 14 residues.

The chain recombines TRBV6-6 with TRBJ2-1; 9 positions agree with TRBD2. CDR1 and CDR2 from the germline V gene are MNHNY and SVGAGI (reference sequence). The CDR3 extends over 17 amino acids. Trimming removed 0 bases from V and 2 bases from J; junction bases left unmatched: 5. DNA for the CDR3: TGTGCCAGCAGTTACTCGCCGGGCGGGGGGGCCTACAATGAGCAGTTCTTC. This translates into CASSYSPGGGAYNEQFF.

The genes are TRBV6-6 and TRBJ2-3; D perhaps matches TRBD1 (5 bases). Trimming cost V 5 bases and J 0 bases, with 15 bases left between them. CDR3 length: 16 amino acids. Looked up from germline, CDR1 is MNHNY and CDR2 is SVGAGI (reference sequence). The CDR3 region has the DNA TGTGCCAGCAGTCCCCCAGGGTCCCGGAGCACAGATACGCAGTATTTT. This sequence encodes CASSPPGSRSTDTQYF.

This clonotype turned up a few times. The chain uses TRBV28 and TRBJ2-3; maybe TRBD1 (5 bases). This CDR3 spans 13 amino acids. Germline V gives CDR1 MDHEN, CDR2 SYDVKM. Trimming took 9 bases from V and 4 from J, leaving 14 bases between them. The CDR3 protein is CASRGQAPDTQYF. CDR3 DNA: TGTGCCAGTAGGGGCCAGGCACCAGATACGCAGTATTTT.

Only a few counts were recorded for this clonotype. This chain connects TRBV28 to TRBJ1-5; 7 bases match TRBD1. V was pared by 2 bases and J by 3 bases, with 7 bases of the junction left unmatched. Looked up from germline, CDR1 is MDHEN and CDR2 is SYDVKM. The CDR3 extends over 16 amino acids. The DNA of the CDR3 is TGTGCCAGCAGTTTACCCGGACAGGCGAACAATCAGCCCCAGCATTTT. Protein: CASSLPGQANNQPQHF.

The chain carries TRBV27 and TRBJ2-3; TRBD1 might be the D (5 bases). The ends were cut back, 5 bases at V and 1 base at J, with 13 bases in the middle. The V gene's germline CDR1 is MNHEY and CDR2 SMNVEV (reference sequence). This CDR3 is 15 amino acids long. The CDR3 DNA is TGTGCCAGCAGTCCAGCAGTGGGGCGCACAGATACGCAGTATTTT. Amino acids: CASSPAVGRTDTQYF.

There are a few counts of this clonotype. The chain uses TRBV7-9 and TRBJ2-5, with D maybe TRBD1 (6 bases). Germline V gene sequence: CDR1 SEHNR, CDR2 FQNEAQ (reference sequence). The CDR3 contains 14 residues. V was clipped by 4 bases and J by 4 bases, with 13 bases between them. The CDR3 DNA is TGTGCCAGCAGCTCCACAGGGATTCGAGAGACCCAGTACTTC. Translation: CASSSTGIRETQYF.

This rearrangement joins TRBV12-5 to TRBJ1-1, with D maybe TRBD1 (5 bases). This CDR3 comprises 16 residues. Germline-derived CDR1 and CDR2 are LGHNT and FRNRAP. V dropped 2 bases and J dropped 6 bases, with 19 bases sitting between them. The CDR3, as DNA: TGTGCTAGTGGTTTGCCCCCTCGGGGGAGGAGCGCTGAAGCTTTCTTT. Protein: CASGLPPRGRSAEAFF.

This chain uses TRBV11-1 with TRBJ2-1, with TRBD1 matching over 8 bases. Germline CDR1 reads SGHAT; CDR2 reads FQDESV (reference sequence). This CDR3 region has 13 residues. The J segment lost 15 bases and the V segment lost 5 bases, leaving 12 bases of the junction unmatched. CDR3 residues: CASSHLTGVSGFF. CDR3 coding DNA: TGTGCCAGCAGCCATTTGACAGGGGTTAGTGGGTTCTTC.

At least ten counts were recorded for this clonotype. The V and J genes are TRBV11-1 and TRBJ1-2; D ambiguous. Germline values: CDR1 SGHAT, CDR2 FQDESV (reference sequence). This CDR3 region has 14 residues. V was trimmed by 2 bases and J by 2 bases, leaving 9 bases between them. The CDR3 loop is CASSLTAANYGYTF. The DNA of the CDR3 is TGTGCCAGCAGCTTAACGGCGGCCAACTATGGCTACACCTTC.

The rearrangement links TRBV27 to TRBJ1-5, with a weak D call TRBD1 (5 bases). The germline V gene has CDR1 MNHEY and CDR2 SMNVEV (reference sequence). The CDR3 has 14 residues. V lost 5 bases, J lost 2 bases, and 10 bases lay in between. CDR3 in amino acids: CASSRQLGNQPQHF. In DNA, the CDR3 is TGTGCCAGCAGTCGACAGTTGGGCAATCAGCCCCAGCATTTT.

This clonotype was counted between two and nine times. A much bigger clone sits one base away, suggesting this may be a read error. CDR3 loop: CASSFSESSYNEQYF. CDR3 in DNA: TGTGCCAGCAGCTTCAGCGAGAGCTCCTACAATGAGCAGTACTTC. V gene TRBV7-9 combines with J gene TRBJ2-1, with D uncertain. The end of the DNA aligns better with TRBJ2-7, so the J call may be wrong. The CDR3 has 15 amino acids. Germline V gene lookup returns CDR1 SEHNR and CDR2 FQNEAQ (reference sequence).

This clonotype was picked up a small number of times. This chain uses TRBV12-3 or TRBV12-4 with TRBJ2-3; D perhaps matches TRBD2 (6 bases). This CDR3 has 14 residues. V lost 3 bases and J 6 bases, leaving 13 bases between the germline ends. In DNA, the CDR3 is TGTGCCAGCAGTTTGGAGGGGCGCGGGGATACGCAGTATTTT. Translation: CASSLEGRGDTQYF.

The CDR3 protein is CASSLDQPGTLSTDTQYF. CDR3 DNA sequence: TGCGCCAGCAGCCTCGACCAGCCGGGGACTCTTAGCACAGATACGCAGTATTTT. The V gene is TRBV4-1, the J gene TRBJ2-3; D possibly corresponds to TRBD2 (6 bases). Trimming cost V 4 bases and J 0 bases, with 20 bases left between them. This CDR3 has 18 residues. Germline V gene sequence: CDR1 MGHRA, CDR2 YSYEKL.

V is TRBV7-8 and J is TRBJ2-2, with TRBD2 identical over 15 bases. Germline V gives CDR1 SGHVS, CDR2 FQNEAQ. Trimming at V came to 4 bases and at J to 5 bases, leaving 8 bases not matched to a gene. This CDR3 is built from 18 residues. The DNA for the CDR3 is TGTGCCAGCAGCTCCGGACTAGCGGGGGGGCGTAGTACCGGGGAGCTGTTTTTT. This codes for CASSSGLAGGRSTGELFF.

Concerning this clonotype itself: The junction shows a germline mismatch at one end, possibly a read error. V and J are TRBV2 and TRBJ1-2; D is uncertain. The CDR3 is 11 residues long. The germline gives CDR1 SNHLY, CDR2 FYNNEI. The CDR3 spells CASSEQNGCTF. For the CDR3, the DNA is TGTGCCAGCAGTGAACAGAATGGCTGCACCTTC.

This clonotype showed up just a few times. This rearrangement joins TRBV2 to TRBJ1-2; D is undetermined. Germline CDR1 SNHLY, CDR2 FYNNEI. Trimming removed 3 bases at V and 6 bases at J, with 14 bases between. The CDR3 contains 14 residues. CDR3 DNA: TGTGCCAGCAGTGAGTCACTTGTAATGCATGGCTACACCTTC. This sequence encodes CASSESLVMHGYTF.

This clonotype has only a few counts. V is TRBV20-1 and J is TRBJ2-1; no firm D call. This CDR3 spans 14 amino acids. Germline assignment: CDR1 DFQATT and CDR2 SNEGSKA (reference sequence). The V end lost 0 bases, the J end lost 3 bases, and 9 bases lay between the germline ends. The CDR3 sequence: CSARDLEHYNEQFF. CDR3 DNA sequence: TGCAGTGCTAGAGATCTGGAGCACTACAATGAGCAGTTCTTC.

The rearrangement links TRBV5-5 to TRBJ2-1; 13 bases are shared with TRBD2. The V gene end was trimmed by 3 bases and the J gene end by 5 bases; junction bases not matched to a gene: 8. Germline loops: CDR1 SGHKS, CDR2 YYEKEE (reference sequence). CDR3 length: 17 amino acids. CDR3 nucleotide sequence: TGTGCCAGCAGCTCTCGTACCGGGACTAGCGGGAACAATGAGCAGTTCTTC. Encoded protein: CASSSRTGTSGNNEQFF.

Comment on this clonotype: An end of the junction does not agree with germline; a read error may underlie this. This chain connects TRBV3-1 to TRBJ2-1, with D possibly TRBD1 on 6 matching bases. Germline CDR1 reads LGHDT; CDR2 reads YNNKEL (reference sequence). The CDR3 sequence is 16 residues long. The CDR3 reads CAGSQDPGTRYNEQFF. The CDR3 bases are TGTGCCGGCAGCCAAGATCCCGGGACAAGATACAATGAGCAGTTCTTC.

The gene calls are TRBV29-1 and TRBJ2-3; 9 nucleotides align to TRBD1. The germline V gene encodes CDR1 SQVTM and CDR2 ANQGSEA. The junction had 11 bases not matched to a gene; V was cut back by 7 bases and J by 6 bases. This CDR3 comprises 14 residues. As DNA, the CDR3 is TGCAGCGGGGGGCGGGACAGGGTAAAGGATACGCAGTATTTT. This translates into CSGGRDRVKDTQYF.

The CDR3 is CASSSHTVTEAFF. CDR3 sequence (DNA): TGTGCCAGCAGTTCCCATACAGTGACTGAAGCTTTCTTT. J is TRBJ1-1 and V is TRBV28; D is uncertain. Trimming shortened V by 4 bases and J by 5 bases, and 11 bases separated the two germline ends. The CDR3 is 13 amino acids. The germline CDR1 and CDR2 sequences are MDHEN and SYDVKM.

The CDR3 DNA reads TGCAGTGCTAGACGGACCTACACTAGCACAGATACGCAGTATTTT. It codes for CSARRTYTSTDTQYF. The rearrangement joins TRBV20-1 to TRBJ2-3; D is ambiguous. CDR1 and CDR2 (germline): DFQATT, SNEGSKA (reference sequence). Deletions cut 2 bases from V and 0 bases from J, with 12 bases between. This CDR3 is built from 15 residues.

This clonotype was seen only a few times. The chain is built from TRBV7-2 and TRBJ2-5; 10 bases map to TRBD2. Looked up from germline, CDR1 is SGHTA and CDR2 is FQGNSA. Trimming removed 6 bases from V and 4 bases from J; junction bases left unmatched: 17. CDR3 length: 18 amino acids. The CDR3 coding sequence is TGTGCCAGCAGTAAGGGTCTAGCCAGCGGGGGGGGAATAGAGACCCAGTACTTC. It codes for CASSKGLASGGGIETQYF.

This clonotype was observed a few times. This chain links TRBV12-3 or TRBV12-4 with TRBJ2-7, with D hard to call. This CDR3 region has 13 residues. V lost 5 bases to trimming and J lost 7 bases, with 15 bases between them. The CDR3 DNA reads TGTGCCAGCAGTCTAAGTCTCTACAATGAGCAGTACTTC. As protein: CASSLSLYNEQYF.

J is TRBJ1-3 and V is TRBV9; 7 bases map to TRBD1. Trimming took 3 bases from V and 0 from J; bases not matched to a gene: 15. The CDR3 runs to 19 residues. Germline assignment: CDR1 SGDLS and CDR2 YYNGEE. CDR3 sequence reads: CASSAQSYGQVGSGNTIYF. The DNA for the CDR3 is TGTGCCAGCAGCGCGCAGAGTTACGGACAGGTTGGCTCTGGAAACACCATATATTTT. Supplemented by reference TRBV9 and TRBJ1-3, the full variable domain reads DSGVTQTPKHLITATGQRVTLRCSPRSGDLSVYWYQQSLDQGLQFLIQYYNGEERAKGNILERFSAQQFPDLHSELNLSSLELGDSALYFCASSAQSYGQVGSGNTIYFGEGSWLTVV.

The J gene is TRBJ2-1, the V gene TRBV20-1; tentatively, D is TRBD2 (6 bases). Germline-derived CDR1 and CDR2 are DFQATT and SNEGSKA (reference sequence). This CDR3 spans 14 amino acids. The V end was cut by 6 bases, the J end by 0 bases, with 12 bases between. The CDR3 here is CSAKSGGSYNEQFF. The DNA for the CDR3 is TGCAGTGCAAAGTCCGGGGGCTCCTACAATGAGCAGTTCTTC.

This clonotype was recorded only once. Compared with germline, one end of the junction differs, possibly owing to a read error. The CDR3 nucleotides are TGTGCCAGCGGCTTAGACAGGGGCCTAGAGACCCAGTACTTC. This codes for CASGLDRGLETQYF. This sequence joins TRBV7-2 and TRBJ2-5, with 8 bases aligning to TRBD1. This CDR3 contains 14 residues. CDR1 and CDR2 (germline): SGHTA, FQGNSA.

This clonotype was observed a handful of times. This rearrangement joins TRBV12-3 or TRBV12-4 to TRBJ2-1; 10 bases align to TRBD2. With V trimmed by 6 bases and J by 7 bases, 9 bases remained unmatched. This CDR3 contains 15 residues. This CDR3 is CASSILAGPVNEQFF. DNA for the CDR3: TGTGCCAGCAGCATACTAGCGGGGCCGGTTAATGAGCAGTTCTTC.